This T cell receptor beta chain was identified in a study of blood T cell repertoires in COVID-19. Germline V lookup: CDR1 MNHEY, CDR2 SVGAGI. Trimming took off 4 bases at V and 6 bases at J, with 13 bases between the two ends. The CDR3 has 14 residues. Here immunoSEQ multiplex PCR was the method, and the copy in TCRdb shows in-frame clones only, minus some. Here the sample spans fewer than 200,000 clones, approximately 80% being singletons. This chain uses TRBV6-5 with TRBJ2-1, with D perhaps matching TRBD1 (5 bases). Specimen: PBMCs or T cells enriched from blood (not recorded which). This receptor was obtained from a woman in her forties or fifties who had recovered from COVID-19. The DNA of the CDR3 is TGTGCCAGCAGTTCAAGCGACAGCACCAATGAGCAGTTCTTC. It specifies CASSSSDSTNEQFF.